This paragraph covers one T cell receptor beta chain sequence. The data were obtained in a study of blood T cell repertoires in COVID-19. On the study more broadly: Acute-phase and convalescent COVID-19 samples originated in the United States, Italy and Spain. T cells, B-cell-depleted T cells, or PBMCs provided the cDNA or gDNA that served as material.

V lost 2 bases to trimming and J lost 2 bases, with 9 bases between them. Per the germline V gene, CDR1 is GTSNPN and CDR2 is SVGIG (reference sequence). The length of the CDR3 is 13 residues. Original methodology: Scientists estimated how many nucleated cells there were by amplifying reference gene primers. The assay was immunoSEQ multiplex PCR, and TCRdb's table has in-frame clones only and misses some. Clonal size and the V and J genes are those of that table, whereas D and trimming came from the DNA. The profile shows around 700,000 clones, 90% of them singletons. The sequence was obtained from a woman under 30 with acute or convalescent COVID-19. What was sequenced was peripheral blood. The chain has TRBV30 and TRBJ1-2; D is possibly TRBD1 (6 bases). CDR3 sequence reads: CAWSFGQNYGYTF. CDR3 nucleotides: TGTGCCTGGAGTTTCGGACAGAACTATGGCTACACCTTC.